This TCR beta chain was captured by sequencing in a study of blood T cell repertoires in COVID-19 (dated by TCRdb to the early 2020s). Regarding the complete study: Samples from collaborators originated in the United States, Italy and Spain and spanned both the acute and convalescent phases of COVID-19. The material from the prospective study consisted of cDNA or gDNA derived from T cells, B-cell-depleted T cells, or PBMCs. The dataset comprised deeply sampled blood TCRbeta repertoires from subjects exposed to, actively infected with, or recovered from COVID-19. The repertoires were made available in a free public database intended to serve as a resource for research on the immune response to SARS-CoV-2. Samples were obtained from the ongoing ImmuneRACE study (first 160 participants) and from about 1,300 subjects provided by 6 global collaborators. The sample metadata nearly always contained a de-identified subject ID, COVID-19 status, age in years and sex. Where available, HLA class I and class II types were taken from metadata supplied by the sample provider and were not determined by assay-based typing.

The immunoSEQ Assay, a bias-controlled multiplex PCR, was used to amplify TCRbeta CDR3 regions from genomic DNA. The authors' pipeline ran thus. The number of nucleated cells in each sample was estimated by amplification of reference gene primers within the assay. Sequence reads were collapsed and filtered to measure the absolute abundance of every unique TCRbeta CDR3 rearrangement. For each sample, productive Simpson clonality was calculated as the square root of Simpson's diversity index across productive rearrangements. TCRdb took this table from immuneACCESS and kept in-frame rearrangements with V and J called. Such tables lack part of the clones; where checked against another copy, unresolved V genes explain under half of the gap, and the rest is unexplained. Clonal size and the V and J genes are those of that table, whereas D and trimming came from the DNA. Here the sample has about 250,000 clones; approximately 80% occur a single time. The ten largest clonotypes hold 27% of the sample.

CDR1 GTSNPN and CDR2 SVGIG are derived from the germline V gene (reference sequence). Inclusive of the bounding cysteine and phenylalanine, the CDR3 is 12 residues long. Only CDR3 DNA remains: 36 bases, in frame from the first base. Between the V and J ends, shortened by 2 bases and 9 bases respectively, the junction contains 13 bases. Study-level results and caveats: The amount of clinical and demographic metadata varied by source and participant and was provided uncurated.

The collaborating institutions used their own protocols to collect whole blood in K2EDTA tubes. For TCRbeta analysis, collaborators shipped samples in one of three forms: frozen whole blood, isolated PBMCs, or DNA extracted from either of those sample types. To note about this clone: Its binding antigen is unknown. No base-level quality is on record; no much larger clone is a single base apart.

This clonotype originated in a man aged 35 to 55 with acute or convalescent COVID-19. The sequence joins TRBV30 to TRBJ1-1, and possibly TRBD1, on 5 matching bases. The material sequenced was peripheral blood. The CDR3 loop reads CAWSTGVGQAFF. The DNA is TGTGCCTGGAGTACAGGAGTGGGGCAAGCTTTCTTT.